The clone carrying this T cell receptor beta chain was seen once. This sample is part of a study of blood T cell repertoires in COVID-19. Background on the study: PBMCs, B-cell-depleted T cells, or T cells provided the cDNA or gDNA that made up the material.

Recruited during active infection, patients (from Seattle) were subsequently followed longitudinally. Study processing details: Reference gene primer amplification gave estimated nucleated cell counts. Only in-frame clones appear in the TCRdb table, and some are missing; sequencing was by immunoSEQ multiplex PCR. V, J and clone size derive from that table, while D and trimming were established from the DNA sequence. The data hold about 89,000 clones, with roughly 80% observed a single time. The CDR3 is made up of 15 amino acids. Germline CDR1 is MNHEY and CDR2 is SVGEGT. The germline V and J ends were trimmed by 6 bases and 4 bases, with 18 bases remaining between them.

The chain carries TRBV6-2 or TRBV6-3 and TRBJ1-2; possibly TRBD1 for D (6 bases). Input material: peripheral blood. This TCR came from a man in his 70s with COVID-19, enrolled during active disease. The DNA of the CDR3 is TGTGCCAGCAGCTCCGGACAGCCTGGGGCCTATGGCTACACCTTC. Translation: CASSSGQPGAYGYTF.